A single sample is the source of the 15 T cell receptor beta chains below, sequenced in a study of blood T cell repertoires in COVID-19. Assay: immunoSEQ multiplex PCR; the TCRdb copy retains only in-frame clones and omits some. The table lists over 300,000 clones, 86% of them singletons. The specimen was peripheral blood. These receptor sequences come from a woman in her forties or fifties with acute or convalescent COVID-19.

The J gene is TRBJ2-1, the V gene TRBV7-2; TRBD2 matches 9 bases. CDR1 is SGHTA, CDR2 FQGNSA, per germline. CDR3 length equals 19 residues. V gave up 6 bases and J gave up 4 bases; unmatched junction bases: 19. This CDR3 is CASRDSGTSPLIPYNEQFF. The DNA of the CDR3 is TGTGCCAGCAGGGACTCTGGGACTAGCCCTCTAATCCCTTACAATGAGCAGTTCTTC.

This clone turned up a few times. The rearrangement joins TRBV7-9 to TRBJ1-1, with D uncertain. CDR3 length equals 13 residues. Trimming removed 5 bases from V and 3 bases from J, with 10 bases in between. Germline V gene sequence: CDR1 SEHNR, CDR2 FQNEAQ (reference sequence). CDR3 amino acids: CASSLSRDTEAFF. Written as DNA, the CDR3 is TGTGCCAGCAGCCTTTCACGGGACACTGAAGCTTTCTTT.

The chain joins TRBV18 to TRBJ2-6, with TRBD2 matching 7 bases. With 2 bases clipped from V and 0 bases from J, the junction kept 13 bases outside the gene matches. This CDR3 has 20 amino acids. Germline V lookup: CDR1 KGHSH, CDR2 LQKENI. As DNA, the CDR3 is TGTGCCAGCTCACCATACGCAGAACTAGCGATCAGCTCTGGGGCCAACGTCCTGACTTTC. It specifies CASSPYAELAISSGANVLTF. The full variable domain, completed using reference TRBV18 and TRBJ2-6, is NAGVMQNPRHLVRRRGQEARLRCSPMKGHSHVYWYRQLPEEGLKFMVYLQKENIIDESGMPKERFSAEFPKEGPSILRIQQVVRGDSAAYFCASSPYAELAISSGANVLTFGAGSRLTVL.

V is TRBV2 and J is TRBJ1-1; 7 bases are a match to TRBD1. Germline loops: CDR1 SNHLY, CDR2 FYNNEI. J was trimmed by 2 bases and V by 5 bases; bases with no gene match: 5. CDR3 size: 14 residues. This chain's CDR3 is CASSWDRTNTEAFF. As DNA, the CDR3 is TGTGCCAGCAGTTGGGACAGAACAAACACTGAAGCTTTCTTT.

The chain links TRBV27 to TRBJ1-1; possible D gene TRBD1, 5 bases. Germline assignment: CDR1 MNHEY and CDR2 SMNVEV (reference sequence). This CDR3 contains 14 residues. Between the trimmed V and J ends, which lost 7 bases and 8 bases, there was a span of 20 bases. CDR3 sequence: CASILHSGGGEAFF. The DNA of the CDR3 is TGTGCCAGCATTCTACACTCGGGGGGAGGGGAAGCTTTCTTT.

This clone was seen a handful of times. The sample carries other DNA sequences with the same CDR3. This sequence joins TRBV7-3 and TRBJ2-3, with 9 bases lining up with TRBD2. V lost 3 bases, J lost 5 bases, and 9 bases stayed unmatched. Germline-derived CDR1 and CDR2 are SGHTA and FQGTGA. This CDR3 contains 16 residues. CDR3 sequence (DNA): TGTGCCAGCAGCTTGGGGGCTAGCGGGATGGGAGATACGCAGTATTTT. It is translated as CASSLGASGMGDTQYF.

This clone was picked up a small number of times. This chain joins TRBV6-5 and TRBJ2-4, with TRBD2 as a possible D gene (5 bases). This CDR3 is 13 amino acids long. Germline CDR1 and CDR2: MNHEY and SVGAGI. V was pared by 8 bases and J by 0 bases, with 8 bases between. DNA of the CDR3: TGTGCCAGCCGGGATTTAGCCAAAAACATTCAGTACTTC. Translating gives CASRDLAKNIQYF.

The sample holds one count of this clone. The CDR3 loop is CASSLKGGAGAYEQYF. CDR3 in DNA: TGTGCCAGCAGCTTAAAGGGCGGGGCGGGAGCCTACGAGCAGTACTTC. This chain uses TRBV7-3 with TRBJ2-7; 7 bases match TRBD2. CDR1 SGHTA and CDR2 FQGTGA come from the germline V gene. With V trimmed by 1 base and J by 2 bases, 8 bases remained unmatched. This CDR3 comprises 16 residues. The variable domain in full, with the rest retrieved from reference TRBV7-3 and TRBJ2-7, is GAGVSQTPSNKVTEKGKYVELRCDPISGHTALYWYRQSLGQGPEFLIYFQGTGAADDSGLPNDRFFAVRPEGSVSTLKIQRTERGDSAVYLCASSLKGGAGAYEQYFGPGTRLTVT.

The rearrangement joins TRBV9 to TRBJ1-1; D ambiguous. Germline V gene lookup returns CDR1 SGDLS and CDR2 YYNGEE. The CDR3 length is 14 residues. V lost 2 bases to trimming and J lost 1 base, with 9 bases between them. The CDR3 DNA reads TGTGCCAGCAGCGTTGGGCCGCAGAACACTGAAGCTTTCTTT. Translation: CASSVGPQNTEAFF.

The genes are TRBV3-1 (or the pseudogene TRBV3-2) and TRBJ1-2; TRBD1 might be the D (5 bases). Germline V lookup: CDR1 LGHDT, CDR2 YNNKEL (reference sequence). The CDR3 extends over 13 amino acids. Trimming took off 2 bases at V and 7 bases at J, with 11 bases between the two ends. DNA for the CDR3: TGTGCCAGCAGCCAATTCAGGGTCGCTGGCTACACCTTC. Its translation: CASSQFRVAGYTF.

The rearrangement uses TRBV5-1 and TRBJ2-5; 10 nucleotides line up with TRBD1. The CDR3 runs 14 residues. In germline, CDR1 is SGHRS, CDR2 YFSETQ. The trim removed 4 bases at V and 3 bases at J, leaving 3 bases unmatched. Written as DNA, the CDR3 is TGCGCCAGCAGCCACGGGACAGGGGAAGAGACCCAGTACTTC. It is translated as CASSHGTGEETQYF.

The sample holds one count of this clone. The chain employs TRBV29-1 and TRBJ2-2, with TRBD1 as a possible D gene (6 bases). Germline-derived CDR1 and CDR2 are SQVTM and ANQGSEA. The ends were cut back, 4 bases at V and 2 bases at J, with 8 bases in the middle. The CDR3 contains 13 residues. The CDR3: CSVGGHNTGELFF. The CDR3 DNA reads TGCAGCGTTGGGGGACATAACACCGGGGAGCTGTTTTTT.

The DNA for the CDR3 is TGTGCCAGCGGAGGGCCGGCGGCTTTCTTT. Residues: CASGGPAAFF. This chain joins TRBV28 and TRBJ1-1; D unclear. The V gene's germline CDR1 is MDHEN and CDR2 SYDVKM. This CDR3 has 10 residues. Trimming left V 8 bases short and J 11 bases short, with 12 bases between.

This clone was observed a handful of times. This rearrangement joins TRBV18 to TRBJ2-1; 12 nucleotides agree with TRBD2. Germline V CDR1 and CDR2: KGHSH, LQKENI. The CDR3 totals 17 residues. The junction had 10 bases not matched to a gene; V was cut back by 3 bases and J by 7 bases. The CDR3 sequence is CASSPYTSGRMGNEQFF. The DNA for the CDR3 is TGTGCCAGCTCACCGTACACTAGCGGGAGGATGGGGAATGAGCAGTTCTTC.

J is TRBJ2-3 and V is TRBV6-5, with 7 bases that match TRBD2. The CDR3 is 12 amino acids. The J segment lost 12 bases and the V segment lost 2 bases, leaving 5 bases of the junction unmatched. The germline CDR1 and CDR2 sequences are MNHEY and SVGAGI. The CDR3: CASSYGGSLQYF. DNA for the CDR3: TGTGCCAGCAGTTACGGCGGGAGTCTTCAGTATTTT.